Detailed here is one TCR beta chain. The data are from a study of shared clonotypes between healthy human individuals. The V gene end was trimmed by 4 bases and the J gene end by 6 bases; junction bases not matched to a gene: 24. The CDR3 has 21 residues. CDR1 and CDR2 from the germline V gene are MNHEY and SMNVEV (reference sequence). TCRdb's table, derived via immunoSEQ multiplex PCR, lists solely in-frame clones and lacks some. The sample holds approximately 2,000,000 clones, 80% to 95% seen once. CD45RO-negative cells were positively selected for CCR7, leaving out terminally differentiated effector memory CD45RA+ cells.

The chain carries TRBV27 and TRBJ2-1, with 10 bases fitting TRBD2. The clonotype comes from a man aged 18 to 30 in good health. Some clones in this sample may be carry-over from other donors' samples. Input material: naive CD8+ T cells from PBMCs. The CDR3: CASSSPSVKRSGRKQINEQFF. The CDR3 bases are TGTGCCAGCAGTTCCCCCTCCGTCAAGCGTAGCGGGAGGAAACAAATCAATGAGCAGTTCTTC.